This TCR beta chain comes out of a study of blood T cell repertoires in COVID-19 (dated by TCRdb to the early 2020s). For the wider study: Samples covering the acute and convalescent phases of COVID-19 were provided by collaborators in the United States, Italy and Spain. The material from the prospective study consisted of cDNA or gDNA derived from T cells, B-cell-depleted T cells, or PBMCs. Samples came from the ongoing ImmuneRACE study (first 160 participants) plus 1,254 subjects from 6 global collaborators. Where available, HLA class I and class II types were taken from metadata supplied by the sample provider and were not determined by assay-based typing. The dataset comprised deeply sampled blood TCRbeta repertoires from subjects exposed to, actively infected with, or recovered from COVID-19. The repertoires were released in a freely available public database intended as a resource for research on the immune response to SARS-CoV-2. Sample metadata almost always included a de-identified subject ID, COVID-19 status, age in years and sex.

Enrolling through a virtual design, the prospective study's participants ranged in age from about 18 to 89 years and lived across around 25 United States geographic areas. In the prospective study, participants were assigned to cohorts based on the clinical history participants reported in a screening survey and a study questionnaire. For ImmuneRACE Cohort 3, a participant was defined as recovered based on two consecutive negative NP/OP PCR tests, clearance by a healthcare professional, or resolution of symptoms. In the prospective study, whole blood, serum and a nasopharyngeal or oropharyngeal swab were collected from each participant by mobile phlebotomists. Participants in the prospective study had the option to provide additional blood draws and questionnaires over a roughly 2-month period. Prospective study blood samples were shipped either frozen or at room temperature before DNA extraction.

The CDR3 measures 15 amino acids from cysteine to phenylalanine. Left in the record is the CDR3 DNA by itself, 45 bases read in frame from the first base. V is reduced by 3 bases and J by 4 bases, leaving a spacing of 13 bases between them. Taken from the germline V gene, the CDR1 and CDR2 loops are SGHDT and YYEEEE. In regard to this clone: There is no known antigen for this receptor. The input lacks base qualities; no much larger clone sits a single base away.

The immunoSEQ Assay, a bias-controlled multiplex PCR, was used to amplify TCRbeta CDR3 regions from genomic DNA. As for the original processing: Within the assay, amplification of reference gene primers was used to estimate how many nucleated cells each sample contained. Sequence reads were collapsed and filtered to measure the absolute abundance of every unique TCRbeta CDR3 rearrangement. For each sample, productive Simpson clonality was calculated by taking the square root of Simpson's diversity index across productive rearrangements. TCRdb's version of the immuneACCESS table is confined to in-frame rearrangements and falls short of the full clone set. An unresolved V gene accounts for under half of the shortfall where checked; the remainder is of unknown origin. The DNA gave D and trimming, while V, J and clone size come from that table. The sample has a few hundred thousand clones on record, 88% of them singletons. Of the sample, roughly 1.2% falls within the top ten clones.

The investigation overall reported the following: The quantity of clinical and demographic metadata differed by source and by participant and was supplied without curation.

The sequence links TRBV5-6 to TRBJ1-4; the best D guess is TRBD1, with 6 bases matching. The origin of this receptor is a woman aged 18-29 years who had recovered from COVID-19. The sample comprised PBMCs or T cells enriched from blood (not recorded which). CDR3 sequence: CASSSTGTHNEKLFF. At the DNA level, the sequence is TGTGCCAGCAGCTCTACCGGGACACATAATGAAAAACTGTTTTTT.